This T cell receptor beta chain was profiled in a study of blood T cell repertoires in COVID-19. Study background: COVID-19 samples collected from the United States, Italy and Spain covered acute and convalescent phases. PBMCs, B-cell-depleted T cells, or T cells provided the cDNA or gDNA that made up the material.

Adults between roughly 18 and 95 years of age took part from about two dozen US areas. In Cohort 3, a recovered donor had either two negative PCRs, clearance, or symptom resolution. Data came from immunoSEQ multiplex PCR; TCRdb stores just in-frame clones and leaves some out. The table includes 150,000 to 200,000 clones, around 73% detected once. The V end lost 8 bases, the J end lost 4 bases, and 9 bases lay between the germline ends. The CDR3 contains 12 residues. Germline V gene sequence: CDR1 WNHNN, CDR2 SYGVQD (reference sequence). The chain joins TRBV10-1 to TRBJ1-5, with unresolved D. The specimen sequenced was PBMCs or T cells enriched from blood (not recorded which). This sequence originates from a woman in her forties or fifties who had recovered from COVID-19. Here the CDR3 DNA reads TGCGCCAGCGGCACGGGGAATCAGCCCCAGCATTTT. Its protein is CASGTGNQPQHF.